Below, 29 T cell receptor beta chains from the same sample are listed, as sequenced in a study of CD8+CD57+ T cells in acquired aplastic anemia. Patients included in sequencing had previously demonstrated CD8+CD57+ cell expansion by flow cytometry. Genomic DNA, serving as template, underwent TCR beta VDJ and CDR3 profiling. From the reads, TCRdb called clonotypes with MiXCR, one entry per CDR3 protein. The repertoire consists of 80,000 or so distinct CDR3 sequences, with less than 85% occurring once and the leading ten covering 65% to 85%. Sequencing input: sorted CD4+, CD8+, or CD8+CD57+ T cells (not recorded which) from PBMCs. These receptors all stem from a human donor with aplastic anemia.

This clonotype was detected many times. The rearrangement links TRBV20-1 to TRBJ2-7; D is possibly TRBD1 (8 bases). V was clipped by 0 bases and J by 4 bases, with 13 bases between them. CDR3 size: 14 residues. Germline V gives CDR1 DFQATT, CDR2 SNEGSKA (reference sequence). CDR3 sequence: CSARDGQGGYEQYF. CDR3 nucleotides: TGCAGTGCTAGAGATGGACAGGGAGGGTACGAGCAGTACTTC.

V is TRBV4-2 and J is TRBJ2-2; no firm D call. The germline gives CDR1 LGHNA, CDR2 YNFKEQ. V was clipped by 4 bases and J by 6 bases, with 6 bases between them. The CDR3 has 12 amino acids. CDR3 nucleotide sequence: TGTGCCAGCAGCCCCCGCCCCGGGGAGCTGTTTTTT. This gives the protein CASSPRPGELFF.

CDR3 DNA sequence: TGTGCCAGCAGTCAACAGGGTGCGAGAGAGACCCAGTACTTC. Amino acids: CASSQQGARETQYF. The V call is TRBV2, the J call TRBJ2-5; tentatively, D is TRBD1 (6 bases). Germline-derived CDR1 and CDR2 are SNHLY and FYNNEI. The CDR3 totals 14 residues. V was pared by 5 bases and J by 4 bases, with 14 bases between.

V and J are TRBV12-3 or TRBV12-4 and TRBJ2-7, with D tentatively TRBD2 (6 bases). The CDR3 spans 14 residues. V lost 2 bases, J lost 3 bases, and 11 bases lay in between. CDR3 in DNA: TGTGCCAGCAGTTTATCGGGGGACCACTACGAGCAGTACTTC. As protein: CASSLSGDHYEQYF.

This clonotype was seen a handful of times. The chain combines TRBV2 with TRBJ2-7; D is undetermined. V dropped 8 bases and J dropped 0 bases, with 11 bases sitting between them. This CDR3 spans 13 amino acids. Per the germline V gene, CDR1 is SNHLY and CDR2 is FYNNEI. The CDR3 DNA follows: TGTGCCAGCCAACTTTGGAGCTCCTACGAGCAGTACTTC. The encoded protein is CASQLWSSYEQYF. Variable domain in full (rest from reference TRBV2 and TRBJ2-7): EPEVTQTPSHQVTQMGQEVILRCVPISNHLYFYWYRQILGQKVEFLVSFYNNEISEKSEIFDDQFSVERPDGSNFTLKIRSTKLEDSAMYFCASQLWSSYEQYFGPGTRLTVT.

This rearrangement joins TRBV7-9 to TRBJ1-1, with D perhaps matching TRBD1 (5 bases). Germline CDR1 is SEHNR and CDR2 is FQNEAQ (reference sequence). V was clipped by 3 bases and J by 0 bases, with 8 bases between them. This CDR3 spans 14 amino acids. The DNA of the CDR3 is TGTGCCAGCAGCTTGGGACCGTTGAACACTGAAGCTTTCTTT. This sequence encodes CASSLGPLNTEAFF.

This chain joins TRBV20-1 and TRBJ2-5; 10 nucleotides match TRBD2. Germline trimming cut 6 bases from V and 4 bases from J; bases unmatched to any gene: 11. Germline V gene data show CDR1 as DFQATT and CDR2 as SNEGSKA (reference sequence). The CDR3 is 15 amino acids. CDR3 DNA: TGCAGTGCATTACGGACTAGCGGAGGGGCAGAGACCCAGTACTTC. Its protein product is CSALRTSGGAETQYF.

This chain links TRBV15 with TRBJ2-5, with D perhaps being TRBD1 or TRBD2 (5 bases each). CDR3 length: 14 amino acids. CDR1 and CDR2 (germline): LNHNV, YYDKDF (reference sequence). V lost 0 bases to trimming and J lost 5 bases, with 10 bases between them. The CDR3 loop is CATSRDPGPETQYF. CDR3 bases: TGTGCCACCAGCAGAGATCCGGGACCCGAGACCCAGTACTTC.

V is TRBV10-3 and J is TRBJ1-1; TRBD1 is a possible D gene (5 bases). The CDR3 loop spans 13 amino acids. Germline-derived CDR1 and CDR2 are ENHRY and SYGVKD. V lost 8 bases and J 4 bases, leaving 14 bases between the germline ends. The CDR3 here is CAIGSTVSTEAFF. In nucleotides, the CDR3 is TGTGCCATCGGCTCGACAGTCAGCACTGAAGCTTTCTTT.

V is TRBV25-1 and J is TRBJ2-2; 10 bases agree with TRBD1. V gave up 10 bases and J gave up 6 bases; unmatched junction bases: 11. This CDR3 is 15 amino acids long. The germline gives CDR1 MGHDK, CDR2 SYGVNS. Here the CDR3 reads CATRGDRGYSGELFF. In DNA, the CDR3 is TGTGCCACCCGGGGGGACAGGGGATATTCCGGGGAGCTGTTTTTT.

The rearrangement links TRBV20-1 to TRBJ1-5, with D hard to call. CDR1 is DFQATT and CDR2 is SNEGSKA in the germline V gene (reference sequence). The length of the CDR3 is 13 residues. Between the trimmed V and J ends, which lost 4 bases and 2 bases, there was a span of 9 bases. Written as DNA, the CDR3 is TGCAGTGCTATGGGCCAGGGCAATCAGCCCCAGCATTTT. This encodes CSAMGQGNQPQHF.

This rearrangement joins TRBV19 to TRBJ1-2; 10 bases map to TRBD1. The V gene end was trimmed by 5 bases and the J gene end by 4 bases; junction bases not matched to a gene: 4. The CDR3 is 14 residues long. From germline, CDR1 is LNHDA and CDR2 SQIVND (reference sequence). The CDR3 sequence: CASSPTGGAYGYTF. CDR3 DNA sequence: TGTGCCAGTAGTCCGACAGGGGGCGCCTATGGCTACACCTTC.

Concerning this clonotype itself: At one boundary the junction diverges from the germline segment, which might be a read error. The CDR3 region has the DNA TGTGCCAGCAGTCCCATTGGGTCCGGCTATGGCTACACCTTC. This encodes CASSPIGSGYGYTF. The chain has TRBV10-1 and TRBJ1-2; D remains unclear. Germline V gene sequence: CDR1 WNHNN, CDR2 SYGVQD (reference sequence). This CDR3 is built from 14 residues.

Concerning this clonotype: A read error may be the cause here, since a much bigger clone is one base away. The chain carries TRBV25-1 and TRBJ1-1, with D perhaps matching TRBD1 (6 bases). CDR1 is MGHDK, CDR2 SYGVNS, per germline. This CDR3 has 16 residues. This chain's CDR3 is CASGEGGGHKGGEAFF. CDR3 nucleotides: TGTGCCAGCGGTGAAGGGGGGGGACATAAGGGAGGTGAAGCTTTCTTT. The full variable domain, with the rest looked up from reference TRBV25-1 and TRBJ1-1, is EADIYQTPRYLVIGTGKKITLECSQTMGHDKMYWYQQDPGMELHLIHYSYGVNSTEKGDLSSESTVSRIRTEHFPLTLESARPSHTSQYLCASGEGGGHKGGEAFFGQGTRLTVV.

The rearrangement uses TRBV7-3 and TRBJ2-7; D ambiguous. The CDR3 length is 13 residues. The germline CDR1 and CDR2 sequences are SGHTA and FQGTGA. Trimming removed 5 bases at V and 0 bases at J, with 8 bases between. DNA for the CDR3: TGTGCCAGCAGCGCCCTCAGCTCCTACGAGCAGTACTTC. Translation: CASSALSSYEQYF.

The genes are TRBV5-1 and TRBJ1-2; no reliable D call. The CDR3 loop spans 15 amino acids. The germline V and J ends were trimmed by 1 base and 10 bases, with 20 bases remaining between them. Germline loops: CDR1 SGHRS, CDR2 YFSETQ. In DNA, the CDR3 is TGCGCCAGCAGCTTGACCGGTCCCTCATCAGGTGACTACACCTTC. It yields the protein CASSLTGPSSGDYTF. The entire variable domain, with the rest obtained from reference TRBV5-1 and TRBJ1-2, is as follows: KAGVTQTPRYLIKTRGQQVTLSCSPISGHRSVSWYQQTPGQGLQFLFEYFSETQRNKGNFPGRFSGRQFSNSRSEMNVSTLELGDSALYLCASSLTGPSSGDYTFGSGTRLTVV.

This clonotype was seen only once. The CDR3 region is CASTQGARTYEQYF. For the CDR3, the DNA is TGTGCCAGCACACAGGGGGCGAGAACCTACGAGCAGTACTTC. The chain uses TRBV12-3 or TRBV12-4 and TRBJ2-7; TRBD1 matches 9 bases. The CDR3 consists of 14 residues. Trimming removed 7 bases from V and 2 bases from J; junction bases left unmatched: 6.

This clonotype occurred once. V and J are TRBV7-2 and TRBJ2-7; unclear D gene. V was pared by 1 base and J by 3 bases, with 4 bases between. Germline assignment: CDR1 SGHTA and CDR2 FQGNSA. The CDR3 runs 12 residues. This chain's CDR3 is CASSLGYYEQYF. CDR3 nucleotides: TGTGCCAGCAGCTTAGGATACTACGAGCAGTACTTC.

V gene TRBV19 combines with J gene TRBJ1-6, with D tentatively TRBD1 (5 bases). The V end lost 11 bases, the J end lost 6 bases, and 14 bases lay between the germline ends. The germline CDR1 and CDR2 sequences are LNHDA and SQIVND (reference sequence). This CDR3 region has 13 residues. DNA of the CDR3: TGTGCCGCGCGTACGGGGCGTAATTCACCCCTCCACTTT. Its protein is CAARTGRNSPLHF.

The chain is built from TRBV10-3 and TRBJ1-2; no clear D. The V end was cut by 5 bases, the J end by 7 bases, with 17 bases between. Germline V CDR1 and CDR2: ENHRY, SYGVKD. The CDR3 runs 14 residues. The CDR3 sequence is CAISSPHGLTGYTF. The CDR3 coding sequence is TGTGCCATCAGTTCCCCACATGGATTGACTGGCTACACCTTC.

This clonotype has more than one count but fewer than ten. This chain joins TRBV25-1 and TRBJ1-2; 7 nucleotides match TRBD1. With 6 bases clipped from V and 2 bases from J, the junction kept 12 bases outside the gene matches. The CDR3 loop spans 16 amino acids. CDR1 and CDR2 (germline): MGHDK, SYGVNS. This CDR3 reads CASSQEGGLGNYGYTF. For the CDR3, the DNA is TGTGCCAGCAGCCAAGAAGGGGGCTTGGGGAACTATGGCTACACCTTC.

The sample holds a few counts of this clonotype. J is TRBJ2-1 and V is TRBV6-1; D call uncertain. With 10 bases removed from V and 6 bases from J, the gap between germline ends came to 10 bases. The CDR3 has 11 residues. Germline V gene sequence: CDR1 MNHNS, CDR2 SASEGT. The CDR3 loop is CATQFINEQFF. DNA for the CDR3: TGTGCCACCCAATTCATCAATGAGCAGTTCTTC.

Only one count was recorded for this clonotype. The gene calls are TRBV15 and TRBJ2-7; 7 nucleotides align to TRBD1. Germline CDR1 is LNHNV and CDR2 is YYDKDF (reference sequence). There are 15 residues in the CDR3. Germline trimming cut 2 bases from V and 5 bases from J; bases unmatched to any gene: 9. CDR3 residues: CATSRLTGFRHEQYF. The CDR3 DNA reads TGTGCCACCAGCAGACTGACAGGGTTTAGGCACGAGCAGTACTTC.

The V and J genes are TRBV20-1 and TRBJ2-3; D unresolved. CDR3 size: 14 residues. The V and J ends lost 6 bases and 0 bases respectively, with 13 bases between them. CDR1 and CDR2 from the germline V gene are DFQATT and SNEGSKA (reference sequence). CDR3 residues: CSALGIPSTDTQYF. As DNA, the CDR3 is TGCAGTGCCCTTGGCATTCCTAGCACAGATACGCAGTATTTT.

The genes are TRBV7-9 and TRBJ2-7; TRBD1 might be the D (6 bases). The CDR3 runs to 14 residues. In germline, CDR1 is SEHNR, CDR2 FQNEAQ (reference sequence). Trimming took 5 bases from V and 4 from J, leaving 15 bases between them. The CDR3 nucleotides are TGTGCCAGCAGCCGTGGGGGACAAACATACGAGCAGTACTTC. Translating gives CASSRGGQTYEQYF.

This clonotype was detected once. CDR3 loop: CSASAVGSYNSPLHF. The CDR3 region has the DNA TGCAGTGCTAGCGCGGTGGGGTCCTATAATTCACCCCTCCACTTT. This chain links TRBV20-1 with TRBJ1-6; D gene uncertain. Germline assignment: CDR1 DFQATT and CDR2 SNEGSKA (reference sequence). The CDR3 loop spans 15 amino acids. V lost 3 bases and J 1 base, leaving 10 bases between the germline ends.

This rearrangement joins TRBV11-2 to TRBJ2-1, with 7 bases fitting TRBD1. This CDR3 region has 14 residues. Trimming cost V 5 bases and J 9 bases; bases outside gene matches: 10. In germline, CDR1 is SGHAT, CDR2 FQNNGV. The CDR3 loop is CASSQVHRGGEQFF. The CDR3 DNA reads TGTGCCAGCAGCCAAGTTCACAGGGGCGGTGAGCAGTTCTTC.

Only one count was recorded for this clonotype. The V gene is TRBV5-1, the J gene TRBJ1-4; D is possibly TRBD1 (6 bases). V was cut by 3 bases and J by 0 bases, with 9 bases left in between. The germline V gene encodes CDR1 SGHRS and CDR2 YFSETQ. This CDR3 comprises 15 residues. The CDR3 DNA follows: TGCGCCAGCAGCTATGGACAGACAACTAATGAAAAACTGTTTTTT. Protein sequence: CASSYGQTTNEKLFF.

V and J are TRBV7-2 and TRBJ1-1, with 7 positions matching TRBD1. Trimming took 7 bases from V and 1 from J; bases not matched to a gene: 6. There are 14 residues in the CDR3. Germline-derived CDR1 and CDR2 are SGHTA and FQGNSA. This CDR3 is CASIRGPGNTEAFF. The CDR3 nucleotides are TGTGCCAGCATTAGGGGGCCGGGGAACACTGAAGCTTTCTTT.